This TCR beta chain came from a study of T-cell memory formation after mild COVID-19. Study outcomes and limitations: Clones that got smaller from day 15 to 85 had even CD4/CD8, while clones growing later tipped toward CD4+. Shrinking CD4+ clones were chiefly CM and EM; CD8+ ones were chiefly EMRA.

A word on this clonotype: Its target is not known. Compared with germline, one end of the junction differs, possibly owing to a read error.

The germline V gene encodes CDR1 SSHAT and CDR2 FNYEAQ (reference sequence). The CDR3 has 16 residues. TCRdb reprocessed the 5' RACE reads via MiXCR and lists one record per CDR3 protein. The sample lists around 300,000 distinct CDR3 sequences, about a sixth occurring once. The specimen sequenced was PBMCs or a T cell subset sorted from them (not recorded which). The source of this sequence is a man aged 18 to 30 who had mild COVID-19 (a few samples of this study predate the infection). Cell type and time point are not known. V is TRBV7-7 and J is TRBJ2-5, with 9 positions matching TRBD2. CDR3 nucleotides: TGTGCTAGCAGCCAGCGACTAGCGGTGGCAGGGGGGACCCAGTACTTC. Encoded protein: CASSQRLAVAGGTQYF.